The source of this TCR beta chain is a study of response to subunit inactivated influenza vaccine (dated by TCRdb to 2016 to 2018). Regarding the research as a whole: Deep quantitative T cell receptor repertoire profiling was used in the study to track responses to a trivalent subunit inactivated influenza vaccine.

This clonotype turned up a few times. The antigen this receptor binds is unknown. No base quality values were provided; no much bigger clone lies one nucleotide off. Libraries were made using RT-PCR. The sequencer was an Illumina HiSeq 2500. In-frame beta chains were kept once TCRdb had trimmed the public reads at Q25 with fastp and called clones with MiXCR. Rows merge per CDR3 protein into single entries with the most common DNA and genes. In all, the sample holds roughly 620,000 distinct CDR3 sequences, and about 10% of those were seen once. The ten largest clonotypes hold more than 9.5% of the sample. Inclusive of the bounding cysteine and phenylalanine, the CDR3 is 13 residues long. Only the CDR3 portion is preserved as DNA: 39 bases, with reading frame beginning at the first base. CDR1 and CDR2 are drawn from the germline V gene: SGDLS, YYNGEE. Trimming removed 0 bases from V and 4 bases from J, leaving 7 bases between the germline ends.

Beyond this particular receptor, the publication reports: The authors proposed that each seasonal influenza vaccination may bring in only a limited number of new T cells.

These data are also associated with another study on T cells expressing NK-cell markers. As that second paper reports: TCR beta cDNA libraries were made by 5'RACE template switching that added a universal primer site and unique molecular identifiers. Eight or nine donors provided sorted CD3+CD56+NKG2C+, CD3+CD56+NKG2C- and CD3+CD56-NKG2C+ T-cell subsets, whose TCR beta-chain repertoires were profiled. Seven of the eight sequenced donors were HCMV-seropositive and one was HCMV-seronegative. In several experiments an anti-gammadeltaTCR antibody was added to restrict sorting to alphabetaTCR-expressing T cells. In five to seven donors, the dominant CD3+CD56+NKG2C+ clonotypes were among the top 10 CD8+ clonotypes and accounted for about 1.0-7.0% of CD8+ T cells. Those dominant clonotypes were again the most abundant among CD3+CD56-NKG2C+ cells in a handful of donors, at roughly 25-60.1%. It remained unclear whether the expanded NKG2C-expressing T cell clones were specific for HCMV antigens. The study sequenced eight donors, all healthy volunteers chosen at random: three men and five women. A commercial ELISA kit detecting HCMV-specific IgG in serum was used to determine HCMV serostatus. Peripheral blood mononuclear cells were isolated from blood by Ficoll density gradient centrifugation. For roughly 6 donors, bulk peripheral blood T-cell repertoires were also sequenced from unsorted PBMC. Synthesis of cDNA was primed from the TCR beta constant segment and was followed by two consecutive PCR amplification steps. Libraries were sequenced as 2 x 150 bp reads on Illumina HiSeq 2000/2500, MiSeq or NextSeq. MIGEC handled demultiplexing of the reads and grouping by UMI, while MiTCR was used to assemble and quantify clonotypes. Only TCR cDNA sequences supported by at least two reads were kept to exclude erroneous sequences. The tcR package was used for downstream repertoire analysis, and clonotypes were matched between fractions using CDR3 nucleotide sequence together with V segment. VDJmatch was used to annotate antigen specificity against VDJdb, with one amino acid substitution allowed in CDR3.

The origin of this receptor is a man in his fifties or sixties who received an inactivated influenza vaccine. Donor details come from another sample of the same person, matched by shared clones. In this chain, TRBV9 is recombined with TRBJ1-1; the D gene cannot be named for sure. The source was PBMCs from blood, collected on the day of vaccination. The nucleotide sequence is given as TGTGCCAGCAGCGTAGAGGGTCCCACTGAAGCTTTCTTT. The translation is CASSVEGPTEAFF.